Below are 14 T cell receptor beta chains sequenced from a single sample in a study of blood T cell repertoires in COVID-19. The method was immunoSEQ multiplex PCR; TCRdb's version includes in-frame clones alone and lacks a portion of them. The sample consists of roughly 190,000 clones, approximately 90% of them appearing once. Material for sequencing was peripheral blood. The receptors derive from a man in his forties with active or convalescent COVID-19.

The chain employs TRBV9 and TRBJ1-3, with D unclear. Germline CDR1 reads SGDLS; CDR2 reads YYNGEE. CDR3 length equals 17 residues. V lost 0 bases and J 0 bases, leaving 13 bases between the germline ends. DNA of the CDR3: TGTGCCAGCAGCGTAGGTGCCCACTCCGGCTCTGGAAACACCATATATTTT. Its protein is CASSVGAHSGSGNTIYF.

V gene TRBV19 combines with J gene TRBJ2-3; D is unclear. The CDR3 spans 13 residues. The germline V gene encodes CDR1 LNHDA and CDR2 SQIVND (reference sequence). The V end lost 4 bases, the J end lost 2 bases, and 7 bases lay between the germline ends. Here the CDR3 DNA reads TGTGCCAGTAGTAGGCTCCACACAGATACGCAGTATTTT. Amino acids: CASSRLHTDTQYF.

In DNA form, the CDR3 reads TGTGCCAGCAGCCGTGGGACAGGGTTCCTGCAGTACTTC. It codes for CASSRGTGFLQYF. The chain is built from TRBV5-8 and TRBJ2-7; 9 nucleotides match TRBD1. The CDR3 spans 13 residues. The germline V gene encodes CDR1 SGHTS and CDR2 YDEGEE. V was clipped by 4 bases and J by 9 bases; unmatched bases: 8. Full variable domain (missing parts from reference TRBV5-8 and TRBJ2-7): EAGVTQSPTHLIKTRGQQATLRCSPISGHTSVYWYQQALGLGLQFLLWYDEGEERNRGNFPPRFSGRQFPNYSSELNVNALELEDSALYLCASSRGTGFLQYFGPGTRLTVT.

J is TRBJ1-2 and V is TRBV4-1; 12 bases align to TRBD1. The V segment lost 1 base and the J segment 3 bases; nucleotides outside the gene matches: 3. CDR3 length equals 16 residues. Germline lookup yields CDR1 MGHRA and CDR2 YSYEKL. Here the CDR3 reads CASSQGDRGLDYGYTF. As DNA, the CDR3 is TGCGCCAGCAGCCAAGGGGACAGGGGGCTCGACTATGGCTACACCTTC.

The rearrangement uses TRBV10-3 and TRBJ2-7, with D maybe TRBD1 (6 bases). From germline, CDR1 is ENHRY and CDR2 SYGVKD. Trimming cost V 0 bases and J 2 bases, with 11 bases left between them. This CDR3 region has 15 residues. CDR3 coding DNA: TGTGCCATCAGTGAGTCTCCGGGACAAACCTACGAGCAGTACTTC. Protein sequence: CAISESPGQTYEQYF.

V gene TRBV5-6 combines with J gene TRBJ1-1, with 9 nucleotides matching TRBD1. Losses at the gene ends were 4 bases for V and 4 bases for J; bases not matched to a gene: 17. The CDR3 length is 18 residues. Germline V gene lookup returns CDR1 SGHDT and CDR2 YYEEEE. CDR3 region: CASSPWLGQGLFATEAFF. Written as DNA, the CDR3 is TGTGCCAGCAGCCCGTGGCTAGGACAGGGGCTGTTCGCCACTGAAGCTTTCTTT.

The V call is TRBV5-6, the J call TRBJ2-2; D is unresolved. The CDR3 runs to 19 residues. Germline V lookup: CDR1 SGHDT, CDR2 YYEEEE. V was shortened by 0 bases and J by 0 bases, with 18 bases between the two germline ends. CDR3 loop: CASSLGLGNSFANTGELFF. The CDR3 DNA reads TGTGCCAGCAGCTTGGGACTTGGAAATTCCTTCGCGAACACCGGGGAGCTGTTTTTT.

CDR3 DNA sequence: TGCGCCAGCAGTACAGAGGGTGGAAGGCGAAACACCATATATTTT. Translating it yields CASSTEGGRRNTIYF. The chain recombines TRBV5-1 with TRBJ1-3; D remains ambiguous. The CDR3 contains 15 residues. Trimming stripped 5 bases from V and 5 bases from J, with 17 bases between. CDR1 is SGHRS, CDR2 YFSETQ, per germline. The full variable domain, its missing parts supplied by reference TRBV5-1 and TRBJ1-3, is KAGVTQTPRYLIKTRGQQVTLSCSPISGHRSVSWYQQTPGQGLQFLFEYFSETQRNKGNFPGRFSGRQFSNSRSEMNVSTLELGDSALYLCASSTEGGRRNTIYFGEGSWLTVV.

This clone is judged large (0.1 to 1%). V and J are TRBV6-1 and TRBJ1-5, with 7 nucleotides matching TRBD1. The CDR3 spans 17 residues. Unmatched junction bases numbered 13, after V lost 3 bases and J lost 5 bases. Germline V gene lookup returns CDR1 MNHNS and CDR2 SASEGT. In DNA, the CDR3 is TGTGCCAGCAGTGATTTTAGGGACAGAGGACCGGATCAGCCCCAGCATTTT. This gives the protein CASSDFRDRGPDQPQHF.

The chain has TRBV5-1 and TRBJ1-2; TRBD1 matches at 7 bases. In germline, CDR1 is SGHRS, CDR2 YFSETQ. V gave up 6 bases and J gave up 8 bases; unmatched junction bases: 13. The CDR3 sequence is 14 residues long. The CDR3 protein is CASKGGFESWGYTF. DNA for the CDR3: TGCGCCAGCAAAGGGGGCTTTGAGTCTTGGGGCTACACCTTC.

This sequence joins TRBV28 and TRBJ2-7; weak D call: TRBD1 (6 bases). The V and J ends lost 2 bases and 13 bases respectively, with 15 bases between them. The CDR3 contains 12 residues. From germline, CDR1 is MDHEN and CDR2 SYDVKM. Here the CDR3 DNA reads TGTGCCAGCAGTTTAGATCCGGGACAACCTTACTTC. Its translation is CASSLDPGQPYF. Together with reference TRBV28 and TRBJ2-7, the CDR3 gives the full variable domain: DVKVTQSSRYLVKRTGEKVFLECVQDMDHENMFWYRQDPGLGLRLIYFSYDVKMKEKGDIPEGYSVSREKKERFSLILESASTNQTSMYLCASSLDPGQPYFGPGTRLTVT.

The chain combines TRBV21-1 with TRBJ2-5; TRBD2, the table's D call, lacks a check against the DNA. TRBV21-1 is a pseudogene. This CDR3 contains 15 residues. The CDR3 bases are TGTGCCAGCAGCAACACCGGGACTATGAGAGAGACCCAGTACTTC. It is translated as CASSNTGTMRETQYF.

V is TRBV27 and J is TRBJ1-2; 11 positions match TRBD1. This CDR3 region has 12 residues. Per the germline V gene, CDR1 is MNHEY and CDR2 is SMNVEV (reference sequence). V lost 6 bases to trimming and J lost 8 bases; unmatched junction nucleotides: 2. The CDR3 region has the DNA TGTGCCAGCAGGGGACAGGGGGGGGGCTACACCTTC. Protein sequence: CASRGQGGGYTF.

The V and J genes are TRBV27 and TRBJ1-5; 8 bases map to TRBD1. CDR3 length: 14 amino acids. Germline trimming cut 2 bases from V and 7 bases from J; bases unmatched to any gene: 4. Per the germline V gene, CDR1 is MNHEY and CDR2 is SMNVEV (reference sequence). The CDR3 DNA reads as TGTGCCAGCAGTTTACAGGGGGCGGAACAGCCCCAGCATTTT. Its protein product is CASSLQGAEQPQHF.